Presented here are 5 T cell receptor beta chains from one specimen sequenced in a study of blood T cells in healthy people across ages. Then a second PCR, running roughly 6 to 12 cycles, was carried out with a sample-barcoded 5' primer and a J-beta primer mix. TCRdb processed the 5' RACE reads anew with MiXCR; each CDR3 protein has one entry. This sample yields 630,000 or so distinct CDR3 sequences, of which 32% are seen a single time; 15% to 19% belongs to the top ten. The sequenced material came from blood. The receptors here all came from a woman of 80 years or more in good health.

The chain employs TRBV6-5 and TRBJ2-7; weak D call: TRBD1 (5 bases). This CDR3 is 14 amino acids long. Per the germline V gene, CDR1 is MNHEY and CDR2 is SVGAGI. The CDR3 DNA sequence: TGTGCCAGCAGTTACTCGGCAGGGCTGTACGTGCAGTACGTC. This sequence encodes CASSYSAGLYVQYV.

CDR3 in amino acids: CATRGAGDTEAFF. The CDR3 DNA reads as TGTGCCACTCGGGGGGCCGGGGACACTGAAGCTTTCTTT. V and J are TRBV10-3 and TRBJ1-1; possibly TRBD1 for D (6 bases). Between the trimmed V and J ends, which lost 10 bases and 3 bases, there was a span of 15 bases. Per the germline V gene, CDR1 is ENHRY and CDR2 is SYGVKD. The CDR3 runs 13 residues.

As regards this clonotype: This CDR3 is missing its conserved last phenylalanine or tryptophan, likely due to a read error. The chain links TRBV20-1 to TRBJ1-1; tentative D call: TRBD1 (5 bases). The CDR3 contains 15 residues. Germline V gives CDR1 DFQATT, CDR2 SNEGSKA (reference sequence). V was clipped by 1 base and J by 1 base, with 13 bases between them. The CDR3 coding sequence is TGCAGTGCTAGAGGGGACGTCCTAGGGAACACTGAAGCTTTCTTG. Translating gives CSARGDVLGNTEAFL.

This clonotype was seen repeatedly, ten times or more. CDR3 sequence (DNA): TGTGCCAGCAGTCGAAAGGGTCCGGGACAGGGGGACCTTAGGCCCCAGCATTTT. Protein sequence: CASSRKGPGQGDLRPQHF. The V and J genes are TRBV6-1 and TRBJ1-5, with TRBD1 identical over 11 bases. V lost 5 bases to trimming and J lost 9 bases; unmatched junction nucleotides: 18. The germline gives CDR1 MNHNS, CDR2 SASEGT. This CDR3 has 18 amino acids.

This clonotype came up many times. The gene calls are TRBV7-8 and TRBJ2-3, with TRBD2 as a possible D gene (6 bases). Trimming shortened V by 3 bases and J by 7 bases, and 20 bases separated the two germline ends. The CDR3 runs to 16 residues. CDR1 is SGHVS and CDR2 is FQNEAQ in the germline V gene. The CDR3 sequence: CASSLFARLEKNTQYF. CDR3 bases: TGTGCCAGCAGCTTGTTTGCGAGACTAGAGAAAAATACGCAGTATTTT.